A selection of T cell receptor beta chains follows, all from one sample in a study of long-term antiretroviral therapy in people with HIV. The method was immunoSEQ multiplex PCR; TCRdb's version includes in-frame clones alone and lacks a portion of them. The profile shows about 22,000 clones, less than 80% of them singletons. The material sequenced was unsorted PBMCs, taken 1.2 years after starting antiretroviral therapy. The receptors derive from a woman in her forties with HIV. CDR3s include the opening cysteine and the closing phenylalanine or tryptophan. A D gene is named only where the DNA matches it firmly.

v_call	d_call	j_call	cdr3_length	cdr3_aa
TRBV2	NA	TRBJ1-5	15	CASSGEGYSNQPQHF
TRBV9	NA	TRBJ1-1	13	CASSVGVGTEAFF
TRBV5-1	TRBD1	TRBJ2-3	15	CASSYQTGDTDTQYF
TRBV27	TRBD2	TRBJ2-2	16	CASRGLASSFTGELFF
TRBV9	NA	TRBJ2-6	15	CASSPQQTGADVLTF
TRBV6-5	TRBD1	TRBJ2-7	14	CASSYDRDSYEQYF
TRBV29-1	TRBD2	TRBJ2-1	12	CSVLTSDHEQFF
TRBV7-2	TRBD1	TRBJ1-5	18	CASSLAARQGGRNQPQHF
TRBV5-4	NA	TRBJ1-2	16	CASSRERNLRDYGYTF
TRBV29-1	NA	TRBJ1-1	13	CSALGSGGAEAFF
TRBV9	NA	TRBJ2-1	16	CASSFGSGRVVNEQFF
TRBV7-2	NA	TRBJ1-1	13	CASSLTPNTEAFF
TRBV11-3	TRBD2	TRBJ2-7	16	CASSLELAGSSYEQYF
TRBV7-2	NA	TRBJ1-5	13	CASSSQEYQPQHF
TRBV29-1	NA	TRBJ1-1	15	CSVFLAGGVNTEAFF
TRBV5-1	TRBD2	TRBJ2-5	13	CASRTGGGETQYF
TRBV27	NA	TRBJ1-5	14	CASSPGGWVQPQHF
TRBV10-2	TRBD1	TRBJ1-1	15	CASSEVGQGSTEAFF
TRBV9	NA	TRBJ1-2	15	CASSADAGTNYGYTF
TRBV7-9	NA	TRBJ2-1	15	CASSPWSDYYNEQFF
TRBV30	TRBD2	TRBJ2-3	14	CAWATSGRGDTQYF
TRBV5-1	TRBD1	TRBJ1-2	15	CASSLVPGQGGGYTF
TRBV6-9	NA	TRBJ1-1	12	CASSGDNTEAFF
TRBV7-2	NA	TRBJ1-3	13	CASSPSMRNTIYF
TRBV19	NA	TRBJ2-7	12	CASSIGADEQYF
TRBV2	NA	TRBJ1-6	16	CASSLTHSSYNSPLHF
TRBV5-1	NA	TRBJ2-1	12	CASSWGLGEQFF
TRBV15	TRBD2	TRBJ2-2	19	CATSREEGLAGIFSGELFF
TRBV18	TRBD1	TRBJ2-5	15	CASSPRPGQQETQYF
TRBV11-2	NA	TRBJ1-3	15	CASAQGGNSGNTIYF
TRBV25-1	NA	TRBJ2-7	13	CASSGDGAWEQYF
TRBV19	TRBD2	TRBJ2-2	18	CASSLLGTSDPNTGELFF
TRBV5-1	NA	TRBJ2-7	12	CASRSGSYEQYF
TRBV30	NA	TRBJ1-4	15	CAWSPPGRLNEKLFF
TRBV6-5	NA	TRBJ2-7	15	CASSPERQPSYEQYF
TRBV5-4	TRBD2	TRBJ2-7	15	CASSSSSGLVNEQYF
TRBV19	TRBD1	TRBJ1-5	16	CASSPTGQGAFQPQHF
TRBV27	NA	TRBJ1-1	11	CASIGYTEAFF
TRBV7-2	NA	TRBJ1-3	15	CASSLVWGTGNTIYF
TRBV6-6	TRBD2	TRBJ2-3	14	CASSSAGGTDTQYF
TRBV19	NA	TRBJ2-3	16	CASSIDSGGGTDTQYF
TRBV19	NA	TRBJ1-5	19	CASSIARVRTGYSNQPQHF